The clone carrying this T cell receptor beta chain was recorded at least ten times. The data stem from a study of human T cells and chemical hapten exposure. Germline CDR1 is MGHRA and CDR2 is YSYEKL. CDR3 size: 15 residues. Trimming shortened V by 9 bases and J by 4 bases, and 18 bases separated the two germline ends. TCRdb recomputed calls from the RACE reads with MiXCR, one row per CDR3 protein. Of approximately 60,000 distinct CDR3 sequences in the sample, about 9.6% were seen once. The time point was: patch test 1, 2 weeks after DPC sensitization. As to treatment: therapeutic diphenylcyclopropenone sensitization with weekly scalp DPC. Whole blood, unfractionated, served as the material for total RNA extraction.

The rearrangement joins TRBV4-1 to TRBJ2-2; either TRBD1 or TRBD2 may fit D (5 bases each). Sequencing used whole blood, obtained in connection with sensitization to the hapten diphenylcyclopropenone (DPC). The sequence came from a woman aged 40-49 years with alopecia areata. Some clones in this sample may be carry-over from other donors' samples. CDR3 nucleotide sequence: TGCGCCAGTTTTAACCCGGGGCCGGGCACCGGGGAGCTGTTTTTT. This codes for CASFNPGPGTGELFF.